This is a list of T cell receptor beta chains from one sample in a study of T cell changes during pregnancy in multiple sclerosis. Clones were read by immunoSEQ multiplex PCR, and TCRdb kept only the in-frame ones, dropping some. Among fewer than 45,000 clones listed, approximately 90% were seen once. The material sequenced was CD4+ T cells from peripheral blood mononuclear cells, taken in the third trimester of pregnancy. The receptors originated from a female donor in good health, enrolled as a control in a pregnancy study. Each CDR3 is given with its conserved first and last residue. A D gene is named only where the DNA matches it firmly. Clone size is stated in some rows and not others, as once, few, many or a class when expanded.

TRBD1	TRBJ2-1	-	TRBV15	CATSSRDRVYNEQFF	TGTGCCACCAGCAGCCGGGACAGGGTCTACAATGAGCAGTTCTTC
TRBD1	TRBJ2-1	once	TRBV10-3	CAIKQGQGYNEQFF	TGTGCCATCAAACAAGGACAGGGGTACAATGAGCAGTTCTTC
-	TRBJ2-7	-	TRBV6-5	CASSYSGGLVYEQYF	TGTGCCAGCAGTTACTCCGGGGGTTTAGTGTACGAGCAGTACTTC
-	TRBJ2-1	-	TRBV19	CASRPQGPRNEQFF	TGTGCCAGTAGGCCTCAGGGGCCCCGAAATGAGCAGTTCTTC
TRBD1	TRBJ1-2	once	TRBV18	CASSPGQGALLYGYTF	TGTGCCAGCTCACCGGGACAGGGGGCACTCCTCTATGGCTACACCTTC
TRBD2	TRBJ2-3	-	TRBV5-4	CASSLGTSVDTQYF	TGTGCCAGCAGCTTGGGGACTAGCGTTGATACGCAGTATTTT
-	TRBJ2-7	-	TRBV14	CASSQAGAYEQYF	TGTGCCAGCAGCCAAGCAGGGGCCTACGAGCAGTACTTC
TRBD2	TRBJ2-7	-	TRBV5-1	CASSLGLAVTYEQYF	TGCGCCAGCAGCCTAGGACTAGCGGTGACCTACGAGCAGTACTTC
TRBD2	TRBJ2-3	-	TRBV7-9	CASSPGTSFSSDTQYF	TGTGCCAGCAGTCCCGGGACTAGCTTCTCCTCAGATACGCAGTATTTT
-	TRBJ2-7	-	TRBV28	CATSRGSAYEQYF	TGTGCCACCTCCCGCGGGTCAGCCTACGAGCAGTACTTC
TRBD1	TRBJ1-2	-	TRBV29-1	CSAWDSYGYTF	TGCAGCGCATGGGACAGCTATGGCTACACCTTC
-	TRBJ2-7	once	TRBV30	CAWRTRSSYEQYF	TGTGCCTGGAGAACCCGCAGCTCCTACGAGCAGTACTTC
-	TRBJ2-5	-	TRBV5-5	CASSLARAGSLVETQYF	TGTGCCAGCAGCTTGGCCCGGGCGGGAAGTTTAGTAGAGACCCAGTACTTC
TRBD2	TRBJ2-5	-	TRBV7-2	CASSQISGGPPETQYF	TGTGCCAGCAGCCAAATTAGCGGGGGGCCACCAGAGACCCAGTACTTC
-	TRBJ1-2	-	TRBV10-3	CAISEFQVNINYGYTF	TGTGCCATCAGTGAGTTCCAGGTGAACATTAACTATGGCTACACCTTC
TRBD2	TRBJ2-1	-	TRBV18	CASSPTSGSSNEQFF	TGTGCCAGCTCACCGACTAGCGGGAGTTCTAATGAGCAGTTCTTC
-	TRBJ2-3	-	TRBV29-1	CSVDRDTDTQYF	TGCAGCGTTGACAGGGACACAGATACGCAGTATTTT
TRBD1	TRBJ1-5	-	TRBV19	CASSRTGTVGQPQHF	TGTGCCAGTAGTAGAACCGGGACAGTCGGTCAGCCCCAGCATTTT
-	TRBJ2-6	-	TRBV25-1	CASSDPQGTTGANVLTF	TGTGCCAGCAGTGACCCGCAGGGTACTACGGGGGCCAACGTCCTGACTTTC
TRBD1	TRBJ2-1	-	TRBV18	CASSSAGTGGFNEQFF	TGTGCCAGCTCATCGGCCGGGACAGGGGGTTTCAATGAGCAGTTCTTC
-	TRBJ2-1	-	TRBV6-6	CASEGASAPNEQFF	TGTGCCAGCGAAGGGGCTAGCGCCCCCAATGAGCAGTTCTTC
-	TRBJ2-3	once	TRBV9	CASSIRDLSDTQYF	TGTGCCAGCAGCATCCGGGACTTGTCAGATACGCAGTATTTT
-	TRBJ2-7	-	TRBV10-3	CAISVTRDKTYEQYF	TGTGCCATCAGTGTCACCCGGGACAAGACCTACGAGCAGTACTTC
-	TRBJ2-5	-	TRBV18	CASSLDTPQETQYF	TGTGCCAGCTCACTCGACACCCCCCAAGAGACCCAGTACTTC
-	TRBJ1-4	few	TRBV11-2	CASSLENAGYNEKLFF	TGTGCCAGCAGCTTAGAGAATGCGGGTTACAATGAAAAACTGTTTTTT
TRBD2	TRBJ2-1	-	TRBV7-2	CASSYRAGASYNEQFF	TGTGCCAGCAGCTACCGAGCGGGGGCCTCCTACAATGAGCAGTTCTTC
-	TRBJ1-4	-	TRBV18	CASSLPSPTGKLFF	TGTGCCAGCTCACTGCCGAGTCCGACTGGAAAACTGTTTTTT
TRBD2	TRBJ2-1	-	TRBV7-3	CASSREVGLSYNEQFF	TGTGCCAGCAGCCGGGAGGTGGGCCTCTCCTACAATGAGCAGTTCTTC
-	TRBJ2-3	-	TRBV7-9	CASSSQPGHMTDTQYF	TGTGCCAGCAGCTCCCAACCGGGACATATGACAGATACGCAGTATTTT
-	TRBJ2-7	-	TRBV28	CATETFRGSSSYEQYF	TGTGCCACTGAAACCTTTAGGGGGTCAAGCTCCTACGAGCAGTACTTC
-	TRBJ1-3	once	TRBV10-3	CAISGGVVFSGNTIYF	TGTGCCATCAGTGGAGGAGTTGTTTTCTCTGGAAACACCATATATTTT
-	TRBJ2-3	once	TRBV5-6	CASSLGRADTQYF	TGTGCCAGCAGCTTGGGGAGAGCAGATACGCAGTATTTT
TRBD2	TRBJ2-3	-	TRBV5-4	CASSLLAGGPGTDTQYF	TGTGCCAGCAGCTTGCTGGCGGGGGGGCCGGGCACAGATACGCAGTATTTT
-	TRBJ2-6	-	TRBV12-2	CASRLRGQLSGANVLTF	TGTGCAAGTCGCTTAAGGGGACAGCTCTCTGGGGCCAACGTCCTGACTTTC
TRBD2	TRBJ2-1	-	TRBV19	CASGTSGSPYNEQFF	TGTGCCAGTGGGACTAGCGGGAGCCCCTACAATGAGCAGTTCTTC
-	TRBJ1-3	-	TRBV7-9	CASSWTQGGNTIYF	TGTGCCAGCAGCTGGACGCAGGGTGGAAACACCATATATTTT
-	TRBJ2-3	-	TRBV7-6	CASSPRSGYTDTQYF	TGTGCCAGCAGCCCCCGGAGCGGCTACACAGATACGCAGTATTTT
-	TRBJ1-1	-	TRBV20-1	CSAPGEYEAFF	TGCAGTGCTCCAGGGGAATATGAAGCTTTCTTT
-	TRBJ1-6	-	TRBV5-1	CASSGAQGSSPLHF	TGCGCCAGCAGCGGGGCACAGGGAAGTTCACCCCTCCACTTT
-	TRBJ2-7	-	TRBV18	CASSPPAGPYEQYF	TGTGCCAGCTCACCACCGGCGGGGCCCTACGAGCAGTACTTC
TRBD1	TRBJ1-3	once	TRBV6-5	CASSYSRGHTIYF	TGTGCCAGCAGTTACTCCAGGGGGCACACCATATATTTT
-	TRBJ1-1	-	TRBV11-2	CASSLDWGGVAAF	TGTGCCAGCAGCTTAGATTGGGGGGGTGTAGCCGCTTTT